Following are 3 T cell receptor beta chains from one sample sequenced in a study of Tregs in tolerant kidney transplant recipients. Using immunoSEQ multiplex PCR, the repertoire was profiled, and TCRdb retains in-frame clones only, with some absent. The sample carries 80,000 to 90,000 clones, approximately 90% recorded once. Sequenced input: CD8+ T cells from blood. The receptors were gathered from a human donor in good health.

The count of this clone is one. Its ends do not fully match the called genes, so a read error is possible. V usage is TRBV7-8 and J usage is TRBJ1-2, with TRBD1 identical over 7 bases. The CDR3 sequence is 12 residues long. Germline CDR1 and CDR2: SGHVS and FQNEAQ. In nucleotides, the CDR3 is TGTGCCAGCAGCTTCACAGGGGCCCTCATTGCCTTC. This codes for CASSFTGALIAF.

This clone was found a few times. The gene calls are TRBV29-1 and TRBJ2-1; D unresolved. This CDR3 is 16 amino acids long. Germline CDR1 SQVTM, CDR2 ANQGSEA. The ends were cut back, 3 bases at V and 2 bases at J, with 17 bases in the middle. CDR3 sequence (DNA): TGCAGCGTTGAGAGGCTATGGCAGGTTGCCTACAATGAGCAGTTCTTC. Protein: CSVERLWQVAYNEQFF.

The chain recombines TRBV21-1 with TRBJ1-4; the D call of TRBD1 is as the table states it, not checked on the DNA. TRBV21-1 is deemed a pseudogene. This CDR3 is 16 amino acids long. The CDR3 sequence is CASSIIPGQVNEKLFF. CDR3 DNA: TGTGCCAGCAGCATCATACCGGGACAGGTTAATGAAAAACTGTTTTTT.